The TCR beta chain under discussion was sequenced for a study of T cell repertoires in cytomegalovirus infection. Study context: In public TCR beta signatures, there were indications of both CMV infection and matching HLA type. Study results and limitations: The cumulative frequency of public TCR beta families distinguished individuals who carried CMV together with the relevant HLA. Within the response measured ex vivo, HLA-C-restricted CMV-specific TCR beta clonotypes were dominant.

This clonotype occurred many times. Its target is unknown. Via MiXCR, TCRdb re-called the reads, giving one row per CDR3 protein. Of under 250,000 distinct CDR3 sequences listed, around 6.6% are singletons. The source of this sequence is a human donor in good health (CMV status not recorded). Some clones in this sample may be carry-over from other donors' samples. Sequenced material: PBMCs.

In DNA form, the CDR3 reads TGTGCCAGCATTAACCGGGACCAAGCCTACGAGCAGTACTTC. Protein sequence: CASINRDQAYEQYF. This sequence joins TRBV6-6 and TRBJ2-7; tentatively, D is TRBD1 or TRBD2 (5 bases each). V was pared by 7 bases and J by 2 bases, with 15 bases between. Germline V gives CDR1 MNHNY, CDR2 SVGAGI (reference sequence). The CDR3 is 14 amino acids.